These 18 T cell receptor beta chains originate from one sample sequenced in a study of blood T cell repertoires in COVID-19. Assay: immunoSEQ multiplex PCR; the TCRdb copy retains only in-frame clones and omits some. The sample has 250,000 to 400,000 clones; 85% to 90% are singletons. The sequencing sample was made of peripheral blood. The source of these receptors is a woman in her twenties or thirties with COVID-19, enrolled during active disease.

CDR3 loop: CASSYSGGNTEAFF. Written as DNA, the CDR3 is TGTGCCAGCAGTTACTCCGGCGGGAACACTGAAGCTTTCTTT. The rearrangement links TRBV6-6 to TRBJ1-1; the D is unclear. Per germline, CDR1 MNHNY and CDR2 SVGAGI (reference sequence). The V and J ends lost 0 bases and 1 base respectively, with 6 bases between them. The CDR3 runs 14 residues.

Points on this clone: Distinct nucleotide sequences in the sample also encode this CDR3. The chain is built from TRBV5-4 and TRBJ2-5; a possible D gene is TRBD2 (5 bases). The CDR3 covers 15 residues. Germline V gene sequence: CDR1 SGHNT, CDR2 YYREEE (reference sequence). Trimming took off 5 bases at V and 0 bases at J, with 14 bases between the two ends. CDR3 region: CASSIIPGYQETQYF. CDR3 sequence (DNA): TGTGCCAGCAGTATTATACCGGGGTACCAAGAGACCCAGTACTTC.

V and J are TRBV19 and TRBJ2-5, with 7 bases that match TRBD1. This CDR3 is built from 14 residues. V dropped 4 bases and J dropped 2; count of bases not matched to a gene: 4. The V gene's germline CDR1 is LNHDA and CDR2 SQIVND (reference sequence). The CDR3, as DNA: TGTGCCAGTAGTACAACAGGGGCACAAGAGACCCAGTACTTC. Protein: CASSTTGAQETQYF. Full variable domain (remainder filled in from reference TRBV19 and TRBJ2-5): DGGITQSPKYLFRKEGQNVTLSCEQNLNHDAMYWYRQDPGQGLRLIYYSQIVNDFQKGDIAEGYSVSREKKESFPLTVTSAQKNPTAFYLCASSTTGAQETQYFGPGTRLLVL.

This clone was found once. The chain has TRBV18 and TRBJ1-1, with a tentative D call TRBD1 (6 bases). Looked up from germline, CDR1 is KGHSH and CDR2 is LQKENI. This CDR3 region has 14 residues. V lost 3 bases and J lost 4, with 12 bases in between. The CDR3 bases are TGTGCCAGCTCACCCTACAGGGCTGGCACTGAAGCTTTCTTT. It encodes CASSPYRAGTEAFF.

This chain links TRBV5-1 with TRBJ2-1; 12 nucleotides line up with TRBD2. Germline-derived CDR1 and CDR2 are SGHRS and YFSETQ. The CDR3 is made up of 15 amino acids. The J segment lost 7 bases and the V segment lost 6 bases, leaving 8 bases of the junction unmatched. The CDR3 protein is CASTGLAGSVNEQFF. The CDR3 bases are TGCGCCAGCACCGGACTAGCGGGGAGTGTTAATGAGCAGTTCTTC.

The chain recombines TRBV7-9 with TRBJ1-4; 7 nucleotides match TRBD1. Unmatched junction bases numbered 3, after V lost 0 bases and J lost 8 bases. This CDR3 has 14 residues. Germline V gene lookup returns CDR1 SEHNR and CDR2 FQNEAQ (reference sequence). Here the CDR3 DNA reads TGTGCCAGCAGCTTAGCAGGGACAGCAGAAAAACTGTTTTTT. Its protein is CASSLAGTAEKLFF.

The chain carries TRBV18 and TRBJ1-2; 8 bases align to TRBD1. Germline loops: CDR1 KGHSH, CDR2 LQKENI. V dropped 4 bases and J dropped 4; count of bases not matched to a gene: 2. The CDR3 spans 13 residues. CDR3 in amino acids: CASSLDRAYGYTF. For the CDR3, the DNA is TGTGCCAGCTCACTGGACAGGGCCTATGGCTACACCTTC.

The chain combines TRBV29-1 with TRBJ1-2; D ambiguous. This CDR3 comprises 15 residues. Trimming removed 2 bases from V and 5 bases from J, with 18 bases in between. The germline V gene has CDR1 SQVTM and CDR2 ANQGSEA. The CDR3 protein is CSVESPRQEYYGYTF. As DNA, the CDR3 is TGCAGCGTTGAAAGCCCGCGACAAGAGTATTATGGCTACACCTTC.

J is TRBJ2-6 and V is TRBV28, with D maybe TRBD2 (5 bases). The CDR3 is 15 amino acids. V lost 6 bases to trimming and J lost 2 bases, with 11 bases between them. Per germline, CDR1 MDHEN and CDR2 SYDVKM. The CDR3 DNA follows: TGTGCCAGCAGCCGGGATTCCGCTGGGGCCAACGTCCTGACTTTC. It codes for CASSRDSAGANVLTF. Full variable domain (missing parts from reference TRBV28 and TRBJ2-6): DVKVTQSSRYLVKRTGEKVFLECVQDMDHENMFWYRQDPGLGLRLIYFSYDVKMKEKGDIPEGYSVSREKKERFSLILESASTNQTSMYLCASSRDSAGANVLTFGAGSRLTVL.

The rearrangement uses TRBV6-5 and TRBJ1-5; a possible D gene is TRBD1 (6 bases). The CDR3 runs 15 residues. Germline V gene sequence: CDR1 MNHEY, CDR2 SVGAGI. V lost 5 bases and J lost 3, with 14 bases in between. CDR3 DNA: TGTGCCAGCAGTAAGGGCCGGGACAACAATCAGCCCCAGCATTTT. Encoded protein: CASSKGRDNNQPQHF.

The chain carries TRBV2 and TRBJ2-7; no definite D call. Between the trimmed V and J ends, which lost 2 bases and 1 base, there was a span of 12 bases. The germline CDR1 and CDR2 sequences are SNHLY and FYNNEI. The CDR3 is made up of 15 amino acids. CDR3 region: CASSEYEEWSYEQYF. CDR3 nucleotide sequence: TGTGCCAGCAGTGAATATGAGGAATGGTCCTACGAGCAGTACTTC. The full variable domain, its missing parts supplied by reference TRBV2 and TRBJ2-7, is EPEVTQTPSHQVTQMGQEVILRCVPISNHLYFYWYRQILGQKVEFLVSFYNNEISEKSEIFDDQFSVERPDGSNFTLKIRSTKLEDSAMYFCASSEYEEWSYEQYFGPGTRLTVT.

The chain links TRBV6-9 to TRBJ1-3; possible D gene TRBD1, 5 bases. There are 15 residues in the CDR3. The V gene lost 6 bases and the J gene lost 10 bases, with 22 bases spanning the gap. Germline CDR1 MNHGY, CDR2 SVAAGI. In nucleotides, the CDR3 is TGTGCCAGCAGACCAAACCCCCCAGGGTCGAAGACCATATATTTT. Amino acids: CASRPNPPGSKTIYF.

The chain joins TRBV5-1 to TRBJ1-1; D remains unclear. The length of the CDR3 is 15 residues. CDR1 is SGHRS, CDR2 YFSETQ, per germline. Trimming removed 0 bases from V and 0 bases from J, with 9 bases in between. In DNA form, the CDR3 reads TGCGCCAGCAGCTTGGGTACAGCCATGAACACTGAAGCTTTCTTT. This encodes CASSLGTAMNTEAFF.

The CDR3 is CASSMGASGRSYEQYF. CDR3 DNA: TGTGCCAGTAGTATGGGGGCTAGCGGACGCTCCTACGAGCAGTACTTC. J is TRBJ2-7 and V is TRBV19, with a possible D match to TRBD2 (7 bases). The CDR3 runs to 16 residues. The germline gives CDR1 LNHDA, CDR2 SQIVND (reference sequence). V lost 3 bases, J lost 0 bases, and 15 bases lay in between.

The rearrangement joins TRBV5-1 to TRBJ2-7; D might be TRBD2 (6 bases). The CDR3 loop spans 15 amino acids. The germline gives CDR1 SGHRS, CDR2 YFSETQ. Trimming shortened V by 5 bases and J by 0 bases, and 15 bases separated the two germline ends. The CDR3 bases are TGCGCCAGCAGGACGTTAGCGGTTCTCTCCTACGAGCAGTACTTC. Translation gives CASRTLAVLSYEQYF.

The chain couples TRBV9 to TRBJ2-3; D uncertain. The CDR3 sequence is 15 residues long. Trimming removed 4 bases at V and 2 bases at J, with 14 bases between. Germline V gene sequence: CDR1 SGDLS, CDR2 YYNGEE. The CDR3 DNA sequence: TGTGCCAGCAGCACACCCCCGTCGCTCACAGATACGCAGTATTTT. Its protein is CASSTPPSLTDTQYF.

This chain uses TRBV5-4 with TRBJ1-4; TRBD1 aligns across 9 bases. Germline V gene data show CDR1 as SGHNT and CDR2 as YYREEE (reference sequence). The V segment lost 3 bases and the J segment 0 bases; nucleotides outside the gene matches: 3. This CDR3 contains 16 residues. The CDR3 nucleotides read TGTGCCAGCAGCTCCCGGACAGGGGCAACTAATGAAAAACTGTTTTTT. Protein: CASSSRTGATNEKLFF.

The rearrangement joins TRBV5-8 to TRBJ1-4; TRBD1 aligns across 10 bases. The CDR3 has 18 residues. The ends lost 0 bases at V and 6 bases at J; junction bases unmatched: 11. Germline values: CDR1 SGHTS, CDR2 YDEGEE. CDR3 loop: CASSLGATFGTGDEKLFF. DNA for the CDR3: TGTGCCAGCAGCTTGGGAGCAACTTTCGGGACAGGGGATGAAAAACTGTTTTTT.